The rows below give T cell receptor beta chains drawn from one sample of a study of T-cell reconstitution after alpha-beta-depleted transplantation in children. Each CDR3 protein gets one entry after TCRdb re-called the PCR reads with MiXCR. Of some 260,000 distinct CDR3 sequences in the sample, roughly 25% are singletons; the top ten hold roughly 5%. The material was PBMCs, mostly from graft donor cells, obtained 360 days after TCRalphabeta/CD19-depleted stem cell transplant. All receptors derive from a female patient aged 2-9 years who had a stem cell transplant for congenital amegakaryocytic thrombocytopenia, so the T cells may come from the graft donor. The CDR3 runs from the conserved cysteine through the conserved F or W. A D gene is named only where the DNA matches it firmly. Clone size is given for some rows only: seen once, a few or many times, or a class if the clone is expanded.

J: TRBJ2-1; size: -; V: TRBV12-3/TRBV12-4; D: -; DNA: TGTGCCAGCAGTTTAGTAACTCCTTACAATGAGCAGTTCTTC; CDR3: CASSLVTPYNEQFF
J: TRBJ2-7; size: few; V: TRBV20-1; D: -; DNA: TGCAGTGCCCGCGGGGGGACAGGGTATGTCGAGCAGTACTTC; CDR3: CSARGGTGYVEQYF
J: TRBJ1-1; size: -; V: TRBV30; D: -; DNA: TGTGCCCGGGGTTCGGGTTTTGGCACTGAAGCTTTCTTT; CDR3: CARGSGFGTEAFF
J: TRBJ2-7; size: many; V: TRBV6-2/TRBV6-3; D: -; DNA: TGTGCCAGCAAGAACAGAGAAGTCAACGAGCAGTACTTC; CDR3: CASKNREVNEQYF
J: TRBJ2-3; size: few; V: TRBV12-3/TRBV12-4; D: TRBD2; DNA: TGTGCCAGCTGTACGGGGGGAGATACGCAGTATTTT; CDR3: CASCTGGDTQYF
J: TRBJ2-5; size: -; V: TRBV7-2; D: -; DNA: TGTGCCAGCAGCTTACAGGCGGGGGCAGAGACCCAGTACTTC; CDR3: CASSLQAGAETQYF
J: TRBJ2-7; size: -; V: TRBV10-3; D: -; DNA: TGTGCCATCACCCAGGACGTAACCTACGAGCAGTACTTC; CDR3: CAITQDVTYEQYF
J: TRBJ2-5; size: -; V: TRBV29-1; D: -; DNA: TGCAGCGTTGGGCGACTAGTCCAAGAGACCCAGTACTTC; CDR3: CSVGRLVQETQYF
J: TRBJ1-1; size: few; V: TRBV11-2; D: -; DNA: TGTGCCAGCAGCTCAAACAGGGTTGAAGCTTTCTTT; CDR3: CASSSNRVEAFF
J: TRBJ2-1; size: few; V: TRBV20-1; D: -; DNA: TGCAGTGCTAGAGAAGCCCTACTCCAAAGCTCCTACAATGAGCAGTTCTTC; CDR3: CSAREALLQSSYNEQFF
J: TRBJ2-1; size: -; V: TRBV29-1; D: TRBD2; DNA: TGCAGCGTTACGGGGGGCTACAATGAGCAGTTCTTC; CDR3: CSVTGGYNEQFF
J: TRBJ2-7; size: -; V: TRBV4-1; D: -; DNA: TGCGCCAGCAGCCAACCAGGGAAAAGGAGCTACGAGCAGTACTTC; CDR3: CASSQPGKRSYEQYF
J: TRBJ2-1; size: -; V: TRBV3-1; D: -; DNA: TGTGCCAGCAGCCAAGGTGGGGGTATCGCACTTAATGAGCAGTTCTTC; CDR3: CASSQGGGIALNEQFF
J: TRBJ2-7; size: few; V: TRBV5-1; D: TRBD2; DNA: TGCGCCAGCAGCCCATGGCGGACTAGCGGGAGGGACCACTCCTACGAGCAGTACTTC; CDR3: CASSPWRTSGRDHSYEQYF
J: TRBJ1-1; size: -; V: TRBV25-1; D: TRBD1; DNA: TGTGCCAGCAGTGTTGGGGGTTTATCGGACAGGGCAAACACTGAAGCTTTCTTT; CDR3: CASSVGGLSDRANTEAFF
J: TRBJ2-3; size: many; V: TRBV15; D: -; DNA: TGTGCCACCAGCAGAGATGGTACAGATACGCAGTATTTT; CDR3: CATSRDGTDTQYF
J: TRBJ2-3; size: many; V: TRBV12-3/TRBV12-4; D: -; DNA: TGTGCCAGCAGTTTTATGTGGCGGCGCACAGATACGCAGTATTTT; CDR3: CASSFMWRRTDTQYF
J: TRBJ2-3; size: -; V: TRBV5-6; D: TRBD2; DNA: TGTGCCAGCAGCTTGCGGGACTACCAGTACGCGTATTTT; CDR3: CASSLRDYQYAYF
J: TRBJ1-2; size: -; V: TRBV20-1; D: -; DNA: TGCAGTGCTAGAGGTCCGAAACGGGGCTATGGCTACACCTTC; CDR3: CSARGPKRGYGYTF
J: TRBJ2-3; size: -; V: TRBV28; D: TRBD2; DNA: TGTGCCAGCCCGCCTAGCGGGGGGTTGGATACGCAGTATTTT; CDR3: CASPPSGGLDTQYF
J: TRBJ2-7; size: -; V: TRBV5-1; D: TRBD1; DNA: TGCGCCAGCAGCTTGGCCGTCGGGACAGGCTACGAGCAGTACTTC; CDR3: CASSLAVGTGYEQYF
J: TRBJ1-5; size: -; V: TRBV19; D: -; DNA: TGTGCCAGTAGTATTTTCCAGGGAGTCAATCAGCCCCAGCATTTT; CDR3: CASSIFQGVNQPQHF